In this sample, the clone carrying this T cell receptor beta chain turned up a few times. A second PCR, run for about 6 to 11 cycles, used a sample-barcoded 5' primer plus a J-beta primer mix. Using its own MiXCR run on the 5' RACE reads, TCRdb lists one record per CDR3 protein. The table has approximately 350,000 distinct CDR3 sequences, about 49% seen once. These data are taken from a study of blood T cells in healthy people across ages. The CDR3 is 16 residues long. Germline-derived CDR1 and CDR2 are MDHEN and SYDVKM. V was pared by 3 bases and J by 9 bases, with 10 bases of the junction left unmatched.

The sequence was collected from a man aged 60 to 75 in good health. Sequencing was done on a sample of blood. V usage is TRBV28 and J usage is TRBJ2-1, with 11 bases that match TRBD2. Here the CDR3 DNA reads TGTGCCAGCAGTTTGGTACTAGCGGGAGAAACGACTGAGCAGTTCTTC. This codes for CASSLVLAGETTEQFF.